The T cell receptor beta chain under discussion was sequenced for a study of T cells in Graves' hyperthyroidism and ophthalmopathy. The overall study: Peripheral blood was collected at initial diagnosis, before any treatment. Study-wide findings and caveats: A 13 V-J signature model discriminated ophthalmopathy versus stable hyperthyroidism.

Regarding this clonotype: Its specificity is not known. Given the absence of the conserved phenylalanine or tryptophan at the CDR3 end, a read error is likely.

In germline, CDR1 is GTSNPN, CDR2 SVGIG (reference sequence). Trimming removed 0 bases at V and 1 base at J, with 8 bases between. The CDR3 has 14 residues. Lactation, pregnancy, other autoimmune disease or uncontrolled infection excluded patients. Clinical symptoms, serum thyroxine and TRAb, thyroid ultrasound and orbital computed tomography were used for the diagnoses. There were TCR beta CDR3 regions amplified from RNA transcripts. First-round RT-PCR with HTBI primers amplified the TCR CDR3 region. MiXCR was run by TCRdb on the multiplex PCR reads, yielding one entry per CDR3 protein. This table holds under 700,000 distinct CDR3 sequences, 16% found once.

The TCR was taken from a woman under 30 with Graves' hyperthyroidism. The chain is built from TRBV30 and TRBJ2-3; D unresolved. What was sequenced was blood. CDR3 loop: CAWSVRVRTDTQYS. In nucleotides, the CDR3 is TGTGCCTGGAGTGTACGGGTACGCACAGATACGCAGTATTCT.